What follows describes a single T cell receptor beta chain. This sequence may be a read error, since a much larger clone differs from it by one base. This sample is part of a study of Graves' ophthalmopathy and Graves' hyperthyroidism. Amplification of the TCR beta CDR3 regions used RNA transcripts (as template). HTBI primers were used in a first-round RT-PCR, which preceded a second-round multiplex PCR. MiXCR was run by TCRdb on the multiplex PCR reads, yielding one entry per CDR3 protein. The sample shows about 700,000 distinct CDR3 sequences, more than 40% of them seen only once. Germline V gene sequence: CDR1 DFQATT, CDR2 SNEGSKA (reference sequence). The CDR3 runs to 14 residues.

The specimen was peripheral blood. The sequence was obtained from an adult man with Graves' ophthalmopathy. The chain employs TRBV20-1 and TRBJ2-5; 9 bases are shared with TRBD2. As DNA, the CDR3 is TGCAGTGCGGAAACTAGCGGGCACCAAGAGGCCCAGTACTTC. Its translation: CSAETSGHQEAQYF.